The sequence of this T cell receptor (beta chain) was determined in a study of T-cell memory formation after mild COVID-19. Study-wide results and caveats: Most CD4+ clones that shrank were in CM and EM, while CD8+ ones turned up in EMRA. There was no confirmation that second-wave clones peaking on day 37 were SARS-CoV-2 specific.

A remark on this clonotype: Its antigen remains unknown.

TCRdb re-derived calls from the 5' RACE reads in MiXCR, one entry per CDR3 protein. In the table there are over 350,000 distinct CDR3 sequences, approximately 15% of which are singletons. Trimming stripped 4 bases from V and 0 bases from J, with 7 bases between. Germline CDR1 reads SQVTM; CDR2 reads ANQGSEA. The CDR3 is 13 residues long. Sequencing was done on a sample of PBMCs or a T cell subset sorted from them (not recorded which). The chain recombines TRBV29-1 with TRBJ1-3, with D possibly TRBD1 on 5 matching bases. The clonotype originates from a man younger than 35 who had mild COVID-19 (a few samples of this study predate the infection). Cell type and time point are not known. The CDR3 DNA reads TGCAGCGTTGCGGGACCCTCTGGAAACACCATATATTTT. Translated, it gives CSVAGPSGNTIYF.